This T cell receptor beta chain is drawn from a study of blood T cell repertoires in COVID-19. This table comes from immunoSEQ multiplex PCR, and its TCRdb copy is limited to in-frame clones, with some not included. The table includes 290,000 or so clones, roughly 90% detected once. Germline trimming cut 5 bases from V and 7 bases from J; bases unmatched to any gene: 1. Per germline, CDR1 KGHSH and CDR2 LQKENI. The CDR3 totals 12 residues. The sequencing input was peripheral blood. The clonotype comes from a man between 18 and 29 years old with active or convalescent COVID-19. The rearrangement joins TRBV18 to TRBJ1-4, with TRBD1 matching 7 bases. The CDR3 nucleotides read TGTGCCAGCTCAACAGGGGTTGAAAAACTGTTTTTT. It is translated as CASSTGVEKLFF.